These 15 T cell receptor beta chains share one sample of origin, sequenced in a study of cytomegalovirus exposure and HLA in healthy donors. 13 Jbeta primers and 60 Vbeta primers were used for the PCR. Measured with immunoSEQ multiplex PCR; TCRdb has only the in-frame clones, and not every one. The top ten hold around 2.5% of the sample, which has roughly 150,000 clones, approximately 77% seen once. Sequenced material: PBMCs. The receptors were gathered from a female donor in good health and CMV-seronegative.

The chain has TRBV4-2 and TRBJ2-2, with TRBD2 matching over 12 bases. Unmatched junction bases numbered 13, after V lost 5 bases and J lost 6 bases. Germline V gene data show CDR1 as LGHNA and CDR2 as YNFKEQ. The CDR3 runs 18 residues. The CDR3 DNA follows: TGTGCCAGCAGCGAGAAAGGACTAGCGGGAAGTGGTGCCGGGGAGCTGTTTTTT. The encoded protein is CASSEKGLAGSGAGELFF.

The chain uses TRBV19 and TRBJ2-7; TRBD2 aligns across 10 bases. Germline values: CDR1 LNHDA, CDR2 SQIVND (reference sequence). This CDR3 contains 15 residues. With V trimmed by 5 bases and J by 2 bases, 6 bases remained unmatched. The CDR3 bases are TGTGCCAGTAGTCCGAGGACTAGCGGAGCCTACGAGCAGTACTTC. It specifies CASSPRTSGAYEQYF.

This sequence joins TRBV7-2 and TRBJ2-7; 12 bases agree with TRBD2. CDR1 and CDR2 (germline): SGHTA, FQGNSA. The V segment lost 6 bases and the J segment 0 bases; nucleotides outside the gene matches: 12. The CDR3 is 18 amino acids. CDR3 amino acids: CASRLMSSGGASSYEQYF. The CDR3 DNA follows: TGTGCCAGCAGGCTGATGTCTAGCGGGGGGGCCAGCTCCTACGAGCAGTACTTC. Looking up the rest from reference TRBV7-2 and TRBJ2-7 gives the full variable domain: GAGVSQSPSNKVTEKGKDVELRCDPISGHTALYWYRQSLGQGLEFLIYFQGNSAPDKSGLPSDRFSAERTGGSVSTLTIQRTQQEDSAVYLCASRLMSSGGASSYEQYFGPGTRLTVT.

This chain uses TRBV6-1 with TRBJ2-1; TRBD2 agrees at 7 bases. This CDR3 has 17 residues. The V segment lost 0 bases and the J segment 4 bases; nucleotides outside the gene matches: 9. CDR1 and CDR2 (germline): MNHNS, SASEGT. The CDR3 reads CASSEAIGLVGYNEQFF. CDR3 DNA sequence: TGTGCCAGCAGTGAAGCTATCGGACTAGTTGGGTACAATGAGCAGTTCTTC.

The chain employs TRBV28 and TRBJ2-4; D call uncertain. CDR3 length: 15 amino acids. Trimming cost V 6 bases and J 2 bases, with 14 bases left between them. The germline V gene has CDR1 MDHEN and CDR2 SYDVKM. CDR3 bases: TGTGCCAGCAGCCCCCGGAGAACGACCAAAAACATTCAGTACTTC. It codes for CASSPRRTTKNIQYF.

V gene TRBV15 combines with J gene TRBJ2-3, with TRBD2 as a possible D gene (5 bases). Germline V CDR1 and CDR2: LNHNV, YYDKDF (reference sequence). This CDR3 has 14 amino acids. V lost 6 bases to trimming and J lost 0 bases, with 10 bases between them. The CDR3 region is CATRLRASTDTQYF. The DNA for the CDR3 is TGTGCCACCAGGCTGAGGGCTAGCACAGATACGCAGTATTTT. Full variable domain (outside the CDR3, taken from reference TRBV15 and TRBJ2-3): DAMVIQNPRYQVTQFGKPVTLSCSQTLNHNVMYWYQQKSSQAPKLLFHYYDKDFNNEADTPDNFQSRRPNTSFCFLDIRSPGLGDTAMYLCATRLRASTDTQYFGPGTRLTVL.

This clone was picked up a small number of times. CDR3 bases: TGTGCCAGCAGCTTGACTAGCGGGAGGGCCGAGGAGCAGTTCTTC. Protein: CASSLTSGRAEEQFF. The V and J genes are TRBV7-6 and TRBJ2-1, with 14 bases fitting TRBD2. The V and J ends lost 3 bases and 10 bases, in that order; junction bases with no gene match: 5. The CDR3 contains 15 residues. CDR1 is SGHVS, CDR2 FNYEAQ, per germline.

This clone was seen only once. Distinct nucleotide sequences in the sample also encode this CDR3. The chain employs TRBV6-5 and TRBJ2-2; perhaps TRBD1 as D (5 bases). The CDR3 sequence is 15 residues long. Germline V CDR1 and CDR2: MNHEY, SVGAGI. Deletions cut 0 bases from V and 1 base from J, with 6 bases between. CDR3 residues: CASSYSQGNTGELFF. As DNA, the CDR3 is TGTGCCAGCAGTTACTCGCAGGGGAACACCGGGGAGCTGTTTTTT.

The chain couples TRBV5-4 to TRBJ2-7; perhaps TRBD1 as D (6 bases). Between the trimmed V and J ends, which lost 0 bases and 7 bases, there was a span of 11 bases. Germline loops: CDR1 SGHNT, CDR2 YYREEE (reference sequence). The CDR3 totals 13 residues. CDR3 protein: CASSLALGGEQYF. The CDR3 bases are TGTGCCAGCAGCTTGGCCTTAGGGGGAGAGCAGTACTTC.

The chain recombines TRBV5-1 with TRBJ2-5; TRBD2 aligns across 10 bases. This CDR3 region has 15 residues. The J segment lost 4 bases and the V segment lost 4 bases, leaving 7 bases of the junction unmatched. Germline-derived CDR1 and CDR2 are SGHRS and YFSETQ. The DNA for the CDR3 is TGCGCCAGCAGCCGGGAAGCGGGAGGGCCAGAGACCCAGTACTTC. Encoded protein: CASSREAGGPETQYF.

The rearrangement uses TRBV6-1 and TRBJ1-2, with no clear D. The CDR3 is made up of 11 amino acids. CDR1 is MNHNS and CDR2 is SASEGT in the germline V gene. V was cut by 6 bases and J by 4 bases, with 6 bases left in between. CDR3 residues: CASSGFYGYTF. The CDR3 nucleotides are TGTGCCAGCAGCGGGTTCTATGGCTACACCTTC.

Here the CDR3 DNA reads TGTGCCAGTAGTATAGAGACAGGGGCTGGCTACACCTTC. Its translation is CASSIETGAGYTF. J is TRBJ1-2 and V is TRBV19, with 8 positions matching TRBD1. The CDR3 extends over 13 amino acids. CDR1 is LNHDA, CDR2 SQIVND, per germline (reference sequence). The J segment lost 7 bases and the V segment lost 0 bases, leaving 1 base of the junction unmatched.

The DNA of the CDR3 is TGTGCCAGCAGCTTGGGGGGACAGGGACGGGGCTATGGCTACACCTTC. Translation: CASSLGGQGRGYGYTF. The V gene is TRBV5-6, the J gene TRBJ1-2; TRBD1 aligns across 9 bases. This CDR3 region has 16 residues. V trimming: 0 bases; J trimming: 4 bases; junction bases outside the gene matches: 7. CDR1 is SGHDT, CDR2 YYEEEE, per germline.

The V gene is TRBV20-1, the J gene TRBJ2-7, with TRBD2 matching over 8 bases. This CDR3 is built from 11 residues. The germline V gene has CDR1 DFQATT and CDR2 SNEGSKA (reference sequence). The junction had 0 bases not matched to a gene; V was cut back by 4 bases and J by 4 bases. CDR3: CSAKRGYEQYF. The CDR3 region has the DNA TGCAGTGCTAAGCGGGGGTACGAGCAGTACTTC.

The chain combines TRBV30 with TRBJ1-2; D perhaps matches TRBD1 (5 bases). CDR3 length: 13 residues. Germline V gene lookup returns CDR1 GTSNPN and CDR2 SVGIG (reference sequence). V lost 2 bases, J lost 4 bases, and 11 bases lay in between. The CDR3 bases are TGTGCCTGGAGTCCGGGGGGGAGCTATGGCTACACCTTC. Translated: CAWSPGGSYGYTF. Full variable domain (outside the CDR3, taken from reference TRBV30 and TRBJ1-2): SQTIHQWPATLVQPVGSPLSLECTVEGTSNPNLYWYRQAAGRGLQLLFYSVGIGQISSEVPQNLSASRPQDRQFILSSKKLLLSDSGFYLCAWSPGGSYGYTFGSGTRLTVV.